This T cell receptor beta chain was observed in a study of spatial heterogeneity in lung cancer. The wider study: Detection consistently yielded more beta chains than alpha chains.

Time point defined: blood at routine non-recurrence follow-up after resection. Tumor, nontumor lung or frozen PBMC supplied whole RNA that was sequenced unsorted. TCRdb ran MiXCR on the 5' RACE reads and lists one entry per CDR3 protein. The table shows 23,000 or so distinct CDR3 sequences, with about a tenth occurring only once. This CDR3 contains 13 residues. Trimming cost V 8 bases and J 2 bases, with 12 bases left between them. Germline V gene sequence: CDR1 SNHLY, CDR2 FYNNEI. This clonotype showed up just a few times. This chain joins TRBV2 and TRBJ2-5; no clear D gene. This TCR came from a male donor with early-stage non-small cell lung cancer. This sample comprised PBMCs, obtained at follow-up. The CDR3 nucleotides are TGTGCCAGCTCTTCGGCGGCACAAGAGACCCAGTACTTC. Its translation: CASSSAAQETQYF.